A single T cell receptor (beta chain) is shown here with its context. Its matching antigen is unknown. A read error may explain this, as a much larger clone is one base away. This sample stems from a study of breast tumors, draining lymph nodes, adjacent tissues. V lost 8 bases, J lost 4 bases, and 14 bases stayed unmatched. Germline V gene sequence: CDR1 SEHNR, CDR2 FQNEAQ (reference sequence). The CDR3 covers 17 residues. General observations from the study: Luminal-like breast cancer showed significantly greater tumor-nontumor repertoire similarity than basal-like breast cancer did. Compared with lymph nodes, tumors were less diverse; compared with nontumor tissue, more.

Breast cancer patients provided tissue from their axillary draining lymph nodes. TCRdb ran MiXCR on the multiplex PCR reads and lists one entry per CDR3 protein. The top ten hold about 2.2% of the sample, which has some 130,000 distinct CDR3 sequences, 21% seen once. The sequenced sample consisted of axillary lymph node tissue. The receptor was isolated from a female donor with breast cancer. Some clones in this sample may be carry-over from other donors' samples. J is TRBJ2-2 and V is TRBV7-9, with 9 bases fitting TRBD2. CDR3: CASPPSGKRRVTGELFF. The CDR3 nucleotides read TGTGCCAGCCCCCCTAGCGGGAAGAGGAGGGTCACCGGGGAGCTGTTTTTT.